Presented here are 31 T cell receptor beta chains from one specimen sequenced in a study of shared clonotypes between healthy human individuals. Profiling relied on immunoSEQ multiplex PCR, and the TCRdb table lists in-frame clones only, not all of them. The repertoire holds roughly 1.5 million clones, with 95% to 99% as singletons. The sample comprised naive CD4+ T cells sorted from blood. Subset in this sample: CD45RA+ positively selected. The source of these receptors is a man aged 30 to 39 in good health.

The chain links TRBV27 to TRBJ2-3, with D perhaps given as TRBD1 or TRBD2 (7 bases each). The V gene's germline CDR1 is MNHEY and CDR2 SMNVEV (reference sequence). V was trimmed by 5 bases and J by 0 bases, leaving 15 bases between them. The length of the CDR3 is 16 residues. The CDR3 loop is CASSPRGGSSTDTQYF. Written as DNA, the CDR3 is TGTGCCAGCAGTCCCAGGGGGGGATCTAGCACAGATACGCAGTATTTT.

The chain is built from TRBV19 and TRBJ1-1; no definite D call. This CDR3 has 15 amino acids. Germline loops: CDR1 LNHDA, CDR2 SQIVND (reference sequence). Trimming removed 4 bases from V and 0 bases from J, with 12 bases in between. The CDR3 protein is CASSKDRGMNTEAFF. CDR3 nucleotide sequence: TGTGCCAGTAGTAAAGACCGGGGTATGAACACTGAAGCTTTCTTT.

Concerning this clone: Other DNA sequences of this sample code for an identical CDR3. The gene calls are TRBV5-1 and TRBJ2-3; 10 bases fit TRBD2. The CDR3 consists of 16 residues. J lost 4 bases, V lost 0 bases, and 5 bases had no gene match. Germline loops: CDR1 SGHRS, CDR2 YFSETQ. The CDR3 region has the DNA TGCGCCAGCAGCTTGGGGCTAGCGGGAGTGTCAGATACGCAGTATTTT. Its translation is CASSLGLAGVSDTQYF.

The rearrangement uses TRBV28 and TRBJ1-2, with 12 positions matching TRBD1. Germline V gives CDR1 MDHEN, CDR2 SYDVKM. After removal of 7 bases from V and 4 bases from J, the junction contained 7 bases not matched to a gene. The CDR3 is made up of 15 amino acids. The chain's CDR3 is CASKGQGAGSYGYTF. As DNA, the CDR3 is TGTGCCAGCAAGGGACAGGGGGCAGGATCCTATGGCTACACCTTC.

This sequence joins TRBV25-1 and TRBJ2-5; 10 bases are shared with TRBD2. Germline V gives CDR1 MGHDK, CDR2 SYGVNS. The J segment lost 5 bases and the V segment lost 7 bases, leaving 4 bases of the junction unmatched. The CDR3 has 13 residues. Here the CDR3 reads CASTLAGSETQYF. CDR3 nucleotide sequence: TGTGCCAGCACACTAGCGGGATCTGAGACCCAGTACTTC.

Note on this clone: The same CDR3 arises from other DNA sequences in this sample as well. The chain combines TRBV11-2 with TRBJ2-3, with D hard to call. V lost 1 base to trimming and J lost 2 bases, with 10 bases between them. Per the germline V gene, CDR1 is SGHAT and CDR2 is FQNNGV. The CDR3 consists of 15 residues. CDR3 nucleotide sequence: TGTGCCAGCAGCTTAGGTACCCGGAACACAGATACGCAGTATTTT. It specifies CASSLGTRNTDTQYF. Based on the CDR3 plus reference TRBV11-2 and TRBJ2-3, the full variable domain is EAGVAQSPRYKIIEKRQSVAFWCNPISGHATLYWYQQILGQGPKLLIQFQNNGVVDDSQLPKDRFSAERLKGVDSTLKIQPAKLEDSAVYLCASSLGTRNTDTQYFGPGTRLTVL.

V usage is TRBV19 and J usage is TRBJ2-7; the match to TRBD1 covers 11 bases. Germline CDR1 is LNHDA and CDR2 is SQIVND (reference sequence). Trimming removed 3 bases from V and 2 bases from J; junction bases left unmatched: 6. This CDR3 spans 16 amino acids. DNA of the CDR3: TGTGCCAGTAGTATCTTACCGGGACAGGGGGCCTACGAGCAGTACTTC. Translation: CASSILPGQGAYEQYF.

This sequence joins TRBV19 and TRBJ2-7; D unclear. There are 13 residues in the CDR3. Germline CDR1 LNHDA, CDR2 SQIVND (reference sequence). The germline V and J ends were trimmed by 6 bases and 3 bases, with 12 bases remaining between them. The CDR3 nucleotides are TGTGCCAGTAGCAGGACCGAAGGCTACGAGCAGTACTTC. This translates into CASSRTEGYEQYF.

The rearrangement joins TRBV11-2 to TRBJ2-7; D not resolved. Looked up from germline, CDR1 is SGHAT and CDR2 is FQNNGV. V was shortened by 8 bases and J by 2 bases, with 16 bases between the two germline ends. The CDR3 is made up of 14 amino acids. The CDR3 spells CASQTRASAYEQYF. For the CDR3, the DNA is TGTGCCAGCCAAACAAGGGCCAGTGCCTACGAGCAGTACTTC.

Details on this clone: The same CDR3 can be traced to other DNA sequences in this sample. The chain uses TRBV9 and TRBJ2-2; a possible D gene is TRBD2 (5 bases). The CDR3 totals 15 residues. CDR1 SGDLS and CDR2 YYNGEE come from the germline V gene. The ends were cut back, 0 bases at V and 0 bases at J, with 6 bases in the middle. CDR3 in amino acids: CASSVAGTNTGELFF. CDR3 DNA sequence: TGTGCCAGCAGCGTAGCGGGAACGAACACCGGGGAGCTGTTTTTT.

The chain combines TRBV19 with TRBJ2-7; 12 bases line up with TRBD2. The CDR3 runs to 15 residues. Looked up from germline, CDR1 is LNHDA and CDR2 is SQIVND (reference sequence). V trimming: 3 bases; J trimming: 3 bases; junction bases outside the gene matches: 3. The CDR3 region has the DNA TGTGCCAGTAGTATTGGACTAGCGGGGCTCTACGAGCAGTACTTC. Amino acid sequence: CASSIGLAGLYEQYF.

The V gene is TRBV4-1, the J gene TRBJ2-7, with TRBD2 matching over 13 bases. This CDR3 is 16 amino acids long. Trimming took 4 bases from V and 5 from J; bases not matched to a gene: 8. CDR1 and CDR2 (germline): MGHRA, YSYEKL. CDR3 sequence reads: CASSPSRTSGSDEQYF. The CDR3, as DNA: TGCGCCAGCAGCCCCTCCAGGACTAGCGGGAGTGACGAGCAGTACTTC.

This sequence joins TRBV27 and TRBJ1-5; the match to TRBD1 covers 8 bases. Germline values: CDR1 MNHEY, CDR2 SMNVEV (reference sequence). Trimming cost V 5 bases and J 2 bases; bases outside gene matches: 5. The CDR3 consists of 15 residues. CDR3 sequence reads: CASSQDRAGNQPQHF. CDR3 nucleotides: TGTGCCAGCAGTCAGGACAGGGCAGGCAATCAGCCCCAGCATTTT.

This sequence joins TRBV5-5 and TRBJ2-5; 7 bases are shared with TRBD2. Germline CDR1 SGHKS, CDR2 YYEKEE (reference sequence). Trimming took 3 bases from V and 3 from J; bases not matched to a gene: 2. The CDR3 has 13 residues. CDR3 nucleotides: TGTGCCAGCAGCTACGGGGGGAAAGAGACCCAGTACTTC. Encoded protein: CASSYGGKETQYF.

The chain couples TRBV5-1 to TRBJ2-4, with 10 bases matching TRBD1. V trimming: 0 bases; J trimming: 7 bases; junction bases outside the gene matches: 10. CDR1 and CDR2 from the germline V gene are SGHRS and YFSETQ. The CDR3 is 17 amino acids. This chain's CDR3 is CASSLATGTGVVNIQYF. As DNA, the CDR3 is TGCGCCAGCAGCTTGGCTACGGGGACAGGGGTTGTGAACATTCAGTACTTC.

The V gene is TRBV19, the J gene TRBJ2-1; D is perhaps TRBD2 (6 bases). The CDR3 length is 16 residues. Germline loops: CDR1 LNHDA, CDR2 SQIVND (reference sequence). Trimming shortened V by 3 bases and J by 4 bases, and 16 bases separated the two germline ends. CDR3 bases: TGTGCCAGTAGTATTGGGCGCGCGGGGAATTACAATGAGCAGTTCTTC. Residues: CASSIGRAGNYNEQFF.

The rearrangement links TRBV27 to TRBJ2-7, with TRBD1 identical over 8 bases. CDR1 MNHEY and CDR2 SMNVEV come from the germline V gene (reference sequence). The V gene end was trimmed by 5 bases and the J gene end by 4 bases; junction bases not matched to a gene: 19. This CDR3 has 18 residues. The CDR3 region is CASSTSVPWDRTSYEQYF. The CDR3 coding sequence is TGTGCCAGCAGTACCTCCGTGCCGTGGGACAGGACATCATACGAGCAGTACTTC.

The V gene is TRBV11-3, the J gene TRBJ2-3; possibly TRBD1 for D (6 bases). The CDR3 has 16 residues. Germline lookup yields CDR1 SGHNT and CDR2 YENEEA. V dropped 5 bases and J dropped 2 bases, with 17 bases sitting between them. The CDR3 loop reads CASSPQGGVDTDTQYF. The CDR3 DNA sequence: TGTGCCAGCAGCCCCCAAGGGGGAGTTGACACAGATACGCAGTATTTT.

This chain links TRBV2 with TRBJ2-7; D might be TRBD1 or TRBD2, each matching 6 bases. This CDR3 has 15 residues. Germline values: CDR1 SNHLY, CDR2 FYNNEI. V shed 4 bases and J shed 0 bases, with 13 bases lying between them. CDR3 in DNA: TGTGCCAGCAGTGCCGGGGGCCGGAGCTCCTACGAGCAGTACTTC. This encodes CASSAGGRSSYEQYF.

V gene TRBV5-4 combines with J gene TRBJ2-2; D is tentatively TRBD1 or TRBD2 (7 bases each). The germline V gene has CDR1 SGHNT and CDR2 YYREEE (reference sequence). V lost 9 bases and J lost 3, with 18 bases in between. The CDR3 consists of 15 residues. CDR3 protein: CATSQGGVYTGELFF. The CDR3 nucleotides read TGTGCCACCTCCCAGGGGGGGGTGTACACCGGGGAGCTGTTTTTT. Looking up the rest from reference TRBV5-4 and TRBJ2-2 gives the full variable domain: ETGVTQSPTHLIKTRGQQVTLRCSSQSGHNTVSWYQQALGQGPQFIFQYYREEENGRGNFPPRFSGLQFPNYSSELNVNALELDDSALYLCATSQGGVYTGELFFGEGSRLTVL.

For the CDR3, the DNA is TGTGCCAGCAGCTTGTTAGGGAATTCTGGAAACACCATATATTTT. This translates into CASSLLGNSGNTIYF. This chain joins TRBV7-9 and TRBJ1-3; D is ambiguous. CDR1 and CDR2 from the germline V gene are SEHNR and FQNEAQ (reference sequence). V gave up 3 bases and J gave up 1 base, with 10 bases separating them. CDR3 length: 15 residues.

The chain recombines TRBV5-1 with TRBJ2-7; 11 bases are shared with TRBD2. The CDR3 sequence is 14 residues long. The V gene end was trimmed by 4 bases and the J gene end by 2 bases; junction bases not matched to a gene: 2. Germline V gene data show CDR1 as SGHRS and CDR2 as YFSETQ. CDR3 amino acids: CASSPLAGAYEQYF. CDR3 bases: TGCGCCAGCAGCCCACTAGCGGGAGCCTACGAGCAGTACTTC.

The chain links TRBV11-2 to TRBJ2-1, with a tentative D call TRBD1 (9 bases). The CDR3 is made up of 18 amino acids. From germline, CDR1 is SGHAT and CDR2 FQNNGV. Trimming removed 4 bases from V and 11 bases from J, with 30 bases in between. This CDR3 reads CASSSGQGKVGGRSQQFF. DNA of the CDR3: TGTGCCAGCAGCTCGGGACAGGGAAAGGTGGGCGGGAGGTCGCAGCAGTTCTTC. Full variable domain (outside the CDR3, taken from reference TRBV11-2 and TRBJ2-1): EAGVAQSPRYKIIEKRQSVAFWCNPISGHATLYWYQQILGQGPKLLIQFQNNGVVDDSQLPKDRFSAERLKGVDSTLKIQPAKLEDSAVYLCASSSGQGKVGGRSQQFFGPGTRLTVL.

V is TRBV9 and J is TRBJ2-3; a possible D gene is TRBD2 (6 bases). The length of the CDR3 is 16 residues. Germline CDR1 and CDR2: SGDLS and YYNGEE. V dropped 0 bases and J dropped 2 bases, with 13 bases sitting between them. Here the CDR3 reads CASSVVGGFDTDTQYF. The CDR3, as DNA: TGTGCCAGCAGCGTAGTGGGAGGATTTGACACAGATACGCAGTATTTT.

The chain recombines TRBV18 with TRBJ2-7; a weak D match, TRBD1 (6 bases). Trimming cost V 3 bases and J 4 bases, with 16 bases left between them. CDR1 KGHSH and CDR2 LQKENI come from the germline V gene. The CDR3 runs to 15 residues. CDR3 region: CASSPFRGADYEQYF. The CDR3 region has the DNA TGTGCCAGCTCACCTTTCAGGGGCGCTGATTACGAGCAGTACTTC.

This clone was seen once. The chain's CDR3 is CASSPPLMGYTF. The CDR3, as DNA: TGTGCCAGCAGCCCACCCCTGATGGGCTACACCTTC. The V gene is TRBV28, the J gene TRBJ1-2; the D is unclear. Trimming cost V 6 bases and J 8 bases, with 13 bases left between them. The CDR3 runs 12 residues. Germline lookup yields CDR1 MDHEN and CDR2 SYDVKM.

Comment on this clone: Other DNA sequences within the sample encode an identical CDR3. The CDR3 DNA reads TGCGCCAGCAGCTTGGGATCAGGGCCCTACGAGCAGTACTTC. Its protein product is CASSLGSGPYEQYF. V is TRBV5-1 and J is TRBJ2-7; possible D gene TRBD1, 5 bases. The CDR3 is 14 amino acids. Germline V gene sequence: CDR1 SGHRS, CDR2 YFSETQ. The V and J ends lost 0 bases and 2 bases respectively, with 9 bases between them.

The chain carries TRBV7-9 and TRBJ2-7, with 7 bases aligning to TRBD1. The CDR3 spans 16 residues. Germline-derived CDR1 and CDR2 are SEHNR and FQNEAQ (reference sequence). Unmatched junction bases numbered 5, after V lost 0 bases and J lost 0 bases. CDR3 region: CASSLATGVLSYEQYF. The CDR3 nucleotides read TGTGCCAGCAGCTTAGCTACAGGGGTCCTCTCCTACGAGCAGTACTTC.

J is TRBJ2-1 and V is TRBV9; 16 bases line up with TRBD2. CDR3 length: 18 amino acids. Trimming took 4 bases from V and 0 from J; bases not matched to a gene: 4. From germline, CDR1 is SGDLS and CDR2 YYNGEE. Here the CDR3 reads CASSPGLAGGGSYNEQFF. DNA for the CDR3: TGTGCCAGCAGCCCGGGACTAGCGGGAGGGGGCTCCTACAATGAGCAGTTCTTC.

V and J are TRBV12-5 and TRBJ2-7, with 11 bases identical to TRBD2. The CDR3 has 16 amino acids. V lost 6 bases and J lost 2; bases outside the gene matches: 9. Germline V gene lookup returns CDR1 LGHNT and CDR2 FRNRAP. The CDR3 DNA is TGTGCTAGTGGCGCCACTCTAGCGGGAGGTCCCTACGAGCAGTACTTC. This encodes CASGATLAGGPYEQYF.

This chain joins TRBV15 and TRBJ2-5, with TRBD1 as a possible D gene (6 bases). Trimming shortened V by 3 bases and J by 3 bases, and 11 bases separated the two germline ends. The CDR3 spans 14 residues. The germline V gene encodes CDR1 LNHNV and CDR2 YYDKDF (reference sequence). CDR3 nucleotide sequence: TGTGCCACCAGCAGGCTGGACAGAAAAGAGACCCAGTACTTC. This translates into CATSRLDRKETQYF.